The TCR beta chain under discussion was sequenced for a study of Tregs in tolerant kidney transplant recipients. General study results and limits: Biological reproducibility was not directly addressed in this study.

The CDR3 runs to 14 residues. The germline V gene encodes CDR1 MNHEY and CDR2 SVGAGI. V dropped 2 bases and J dropped 3 bases, with 10 bases sitting between them. Thawed PBMCs were FACS-sorted into unstimulated CD4+CD25+CD127- regulatory T cells, CD4+CD25- non-regulatory cells, CD4 and CD8 cells. TCRdb keeps only in-frame clones here, not all; method: immunoSEQ multiplex PCR. The repertoire has fewer than 70,000 clones, about four fifths of them found once; the top ten carry about 5.5%. Comments on this clone: Its antigen is unknown.

What was sequenced was CD4+ T cells from blood. This TCR was recovered from a human donor in good health. J is TRBJ2-5 and V is TRBV6-5; no clear D gene. The CDR3 bases are TGTGCCAGCAGTTACGGGGTCCATGAAGAGACCCAGTACTTC. Translation: CASSYGVHEETQYF.